The table lists the clone carrying this T cell receptor (beta chain) with many counts. Its antigen is not known. These data belong to a study of prognosis after radiotherapy for stage I lung cancer. Study at large: SBRT radiotherapy used 3 to 5 fractions and a biologically effective dose of at least 100 Gy. The study, taken as a whole, reports: Post-therapy Shannon entropy was lower in patients developing distant metastases following stereotactic body radiation therapy.

The authors amplified TCR beta CDR3 from genomic DNA using two-round multiplex PCR. Primers (each specific to one TRBV or TRBJ gene) were used in first-round PCR. MiXCR was run by TCRdb on the multiplex PCR reads, yielding one entry per CDR3 protein. This table holds approximately 16,000 distinct CDR3 sequences, around a third found once. V was pared by 0 bases and J by 5 bases, with 11 bases between. The CDR3 consists of 14 residues. In germline, CDR1 is SGHRS, CDR2 YFSETQ. Sequenced material: PBMCs, taken before or after stereotactic body radiation therapy (not recorded which). The source is a donor aged 50 or older with non-small cell lung cancer. The J gene is TRBJ2-5, the V gene TRBV5-1, with a possible D match to TRBD1 (5 bases). CDR3 DNA: TGCGCCAGCAGCTTGGGTGCAGGGTCTGAGACCCAGTACTTC. This translates into CASSLGAGSETQYF.